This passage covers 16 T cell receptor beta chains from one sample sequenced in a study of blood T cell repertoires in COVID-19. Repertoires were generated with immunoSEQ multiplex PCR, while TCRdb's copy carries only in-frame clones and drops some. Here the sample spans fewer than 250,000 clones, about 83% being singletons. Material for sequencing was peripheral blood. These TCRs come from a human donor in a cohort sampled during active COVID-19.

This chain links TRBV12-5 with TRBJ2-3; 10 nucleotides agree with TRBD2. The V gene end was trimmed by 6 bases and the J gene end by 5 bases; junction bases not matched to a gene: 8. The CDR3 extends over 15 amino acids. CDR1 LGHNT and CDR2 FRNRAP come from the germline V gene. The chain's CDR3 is CASGILAGVQDTQYF. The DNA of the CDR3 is TGTGCTAGTGGCATTCTAGCGGGGGTGCAAGATACGCAGTATTTT.

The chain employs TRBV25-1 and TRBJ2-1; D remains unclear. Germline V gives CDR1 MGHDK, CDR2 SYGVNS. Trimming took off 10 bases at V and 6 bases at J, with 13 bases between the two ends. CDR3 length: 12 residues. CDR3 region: CATHITVNEQFF. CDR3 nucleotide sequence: TGTGCCACCCACATTACCGTCAATGAGCAGTTCTTC.

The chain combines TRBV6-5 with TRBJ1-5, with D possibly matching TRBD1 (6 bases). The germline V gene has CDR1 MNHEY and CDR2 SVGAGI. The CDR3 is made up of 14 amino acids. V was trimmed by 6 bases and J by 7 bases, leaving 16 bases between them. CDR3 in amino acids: CASRPYREEQPQHF. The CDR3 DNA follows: TGTGCCAGCAGACCCTACAGGGAAGAGCAGCCCCAGCATTTT.

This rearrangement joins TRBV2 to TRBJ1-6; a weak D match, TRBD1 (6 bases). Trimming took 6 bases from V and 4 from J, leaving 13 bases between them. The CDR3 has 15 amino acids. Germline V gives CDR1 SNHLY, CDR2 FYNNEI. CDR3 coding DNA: TGTGCCAGCAGGGACAGACCCTTTTATAATTCACCCCTCCACTTT. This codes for CASRDRPFYNSPLHF.

This chain's CDR3 is CSASRASGGSTDTQYF. CDR3 DNA sequence: TGCAGTGCTAGTCGGGCTAGCGGGGGGAGCACAGATACGCAGTATTTT. The rearrangement joins TRBV20-1 to TRBJ2-3, with 11 bases aligning to TRBD2. Trimming at V came to 3 bases and at J to 0 bases, leaving 5 bases not matched to a gene. Per the germline V gene, CDR1 is DFQATT and CDR2 is SNEGSKA (reference sequence). The CDR3 spans 16 residues.

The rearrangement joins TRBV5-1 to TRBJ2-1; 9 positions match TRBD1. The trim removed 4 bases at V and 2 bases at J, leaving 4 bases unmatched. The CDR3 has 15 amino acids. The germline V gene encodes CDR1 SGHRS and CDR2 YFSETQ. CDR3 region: CASSVRQGAYNEQFF. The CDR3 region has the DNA TGCGCCAGCAGCGTGCGACAGGGGGCCTACAATGAGCAGTTCTTC.

CDR3 residues: CASSTSSGSSDTQYF. The CDR3 DNA sequence: TGTGCCAGCAGCACCTCTAGCGGGAGCTCAGATACGCAGTATTTT. The rearrangement joins TRBV28 to TRBJ2-3; 10 nucleotides line up with TRBD2. Germline CDR1 is MDHEN and CDR2 is SYDVKM. The CDR3 has 15 residues. J gave up 4 bases and V 6 bases, and 7 bases lay outside the gene matches. Full variable domain (remainder filled in from reference TRBV28 and TRBJ2-3): DVKVTQSSRYLVKRTGEKVFLECVQDMDHENMFWYRQDPGLGLRLIYFSYDVKMKEKGDIPEGYSVSREKKERFSLILESASTNQTSMYLCASSTSSGSSDTQYFGPGTRLTVL.

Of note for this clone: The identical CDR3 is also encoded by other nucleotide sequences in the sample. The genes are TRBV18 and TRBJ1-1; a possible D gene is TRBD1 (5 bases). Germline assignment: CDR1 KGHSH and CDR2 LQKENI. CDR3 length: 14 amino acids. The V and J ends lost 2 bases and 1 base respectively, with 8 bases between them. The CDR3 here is CASSPTGWNTEAFF. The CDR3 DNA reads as TGTGCCAGCTCACCAACAGGTTGGAACACTGAAGCTTTCTTT.

CDR3 DNA sequence: TGCGCCAGCAGTGAGTCGGGATCTGACAGGTTTGAGCAGTTCTTC. This encodes CASSESGSDRFEQFF. The chain employs TRBV10-1 and TRBJ2-1, with D tentatively TRBD1 (6 bases). V was clipped by 0 bases and J by 9 bases, with 15 bases between them. CDR1 is WNHNN, CDR2 SYGVQD, per germline (reference sequence). The CDR3 consists of 15 residues.

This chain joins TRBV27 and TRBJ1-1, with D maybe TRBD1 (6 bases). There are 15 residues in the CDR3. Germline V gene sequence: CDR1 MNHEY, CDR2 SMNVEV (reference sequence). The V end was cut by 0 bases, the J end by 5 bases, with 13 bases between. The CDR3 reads CASSLSAGTRTEAFF. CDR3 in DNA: TGTGCCAGCAGTTTATCGGCAGGGACAAGGACTGAAGCTTTCTTT.

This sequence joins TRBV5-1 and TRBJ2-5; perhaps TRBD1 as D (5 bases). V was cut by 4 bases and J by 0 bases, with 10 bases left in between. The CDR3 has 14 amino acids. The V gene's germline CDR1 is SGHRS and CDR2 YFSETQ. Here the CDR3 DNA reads TGCGCCAGCAGCCCCGACAGAAACCAAGAGACCCAGTACTTC. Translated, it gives CASSPDRNQETQYF.

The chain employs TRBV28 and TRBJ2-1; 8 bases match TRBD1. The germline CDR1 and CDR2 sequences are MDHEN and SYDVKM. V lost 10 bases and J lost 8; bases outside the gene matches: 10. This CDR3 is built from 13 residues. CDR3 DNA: TGTGCCACCGAGACAGGGGTGGGCGATGAGCAGTTCTTC. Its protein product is CATETGVGDEQFF. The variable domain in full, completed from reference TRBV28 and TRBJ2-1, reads DVKVTQSSRYLVKRTGEKVFLECVQDMDHENMFWYRQDPGLGLRLIYFSYDVKMKEKGDIPEGYSVSREKKERFSLILESASTNQTSMYLCATETGVGDEQFFGPGTRLTVL.

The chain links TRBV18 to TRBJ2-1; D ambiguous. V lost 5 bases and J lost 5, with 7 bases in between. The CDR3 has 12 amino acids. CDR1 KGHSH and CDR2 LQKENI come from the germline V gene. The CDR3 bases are TGTGCCAGCTCAGAAACAGACAATGAGCAGTTCTTC. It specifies CASSETDNEQFF. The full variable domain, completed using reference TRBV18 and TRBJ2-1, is NAGVMQNPRHLVRRRGQEARLRCSPMKGHSHVYWYRQLPEEGLKFMVYLQKENIIDESGMPKERFSAEFPKEGPSILRIQQVVRGDSAAYFCASSETDNEQFFGPGTRLTVL.

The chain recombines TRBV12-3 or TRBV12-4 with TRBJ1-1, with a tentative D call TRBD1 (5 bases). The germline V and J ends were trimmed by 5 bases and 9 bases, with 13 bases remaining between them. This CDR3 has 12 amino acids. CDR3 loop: CASSPHRSQAFF. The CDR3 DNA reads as TGTGCCAGCAGTCCCCACAGGTCCCAAGCTTTCTTT.

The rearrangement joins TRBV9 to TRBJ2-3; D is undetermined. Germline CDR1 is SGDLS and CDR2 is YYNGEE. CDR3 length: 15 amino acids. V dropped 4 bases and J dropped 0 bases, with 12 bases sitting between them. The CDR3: CASSTSTGSTDTQYF. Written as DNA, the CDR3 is TGTGCCAGCAGCACCTCCACTGGTAGCACAGATACGCAGTATTTT. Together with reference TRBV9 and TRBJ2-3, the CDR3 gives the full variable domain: DSGVTQTPKHLITATGQRVTLRCSPRSGDLSVYWYQQSLDQGLQFLIQYYNGEERAKGNILERFSAQQFPDLHSELNLSSLELGDSALYFCASSTSTGSTDTQYFGPGTRLTVL.

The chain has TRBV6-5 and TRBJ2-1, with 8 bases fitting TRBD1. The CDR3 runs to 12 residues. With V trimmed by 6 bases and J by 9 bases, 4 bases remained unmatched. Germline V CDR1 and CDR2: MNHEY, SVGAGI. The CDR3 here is CASRGQGSEQFF. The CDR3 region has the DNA TGTGCCAGCAGAGGACAGGGAAGTGAGCAGTTCTTC.